Below, one T cell receptor (beta chain) is given with its context. In the original processing: Using reference gene primer amplification, nucleated cell counts were estimated. The assay was immunoSEQ multiplex PCR, and TCRdb's table has in-frame clones only and misses some. Clone size and the V and J calls come from that table; the DNA yielded D and trimming. Of almost 350,000 clones in the sample, around nine tenths were seen once. The sample comes from a study of blood T cell repertoires in COVID-19. Turning to the study itself: Sample material is recorded as cDNA or gDNA derived from T cells, B-cell-depleted T cells, or PBMCs.

V gave up 1 base and J gave up 7 bases, with 5 bases separating them. The CDR3 totals 13 residues. Looked up from germline, CDR1 is MNHEY and CDR2 is SVGAGI. J is TRBJ1-6 and V is TRBV6-5; no definite D call. The TCR comes from a woman in her sixties or seventies with COVID-19, enrolled during active disease. Sequencing was performed on peripheral blood. The CDR3 bases are TGTGCCAGCAGTTACTATAGAAATTCACCCCTCCACTTT. Protein: CASSYYRNSPLHF.